The present T cell receptor beta chain was sequenced within a study of sequential checkpoint blockade in melanoma. Study overall: About 90 pretreatment tumor DNA samples were TCRβ immunosequenced. Roughly 23 patients had matched tumor biopsies before treatment and at week 13 after nivolumab or ipilimumab alone.

As for treatment: randomized to nivolumab then ipilimumab (arm A) or the reverse (arm B). Germline V lookup: CDR1 MGHRA, CDR2 YSYEKL. The V segment lost 0 bases and the J segment 2 bases; nucleotides outside the gene matches: 2. The CDR3 contains 15 residues. At least ten counts were recorded for this clone. Here immunoSEQ multiplex PCR was the method, and the copy in TCRdb shows in-frame clones only, minus some. This sample has a few thousand clones, with around 23% found just once. The chain joins TRBV4-1 to TRBJ1-1; 8 nucleotides agree with TRBD1. Sequenced material: tumor tissue (inferred from file names), taken from a patient given nivolumab and ipilimumab in sequence. This TCR was recovered from a human donor with melanoma. For the CDR3, the DNA is TGCGCCAGCAGCCAAGACTCAGGGGGCAACACTGAAGCTTTCTTT. Protein product: CASSQDSGGNTEAFF.